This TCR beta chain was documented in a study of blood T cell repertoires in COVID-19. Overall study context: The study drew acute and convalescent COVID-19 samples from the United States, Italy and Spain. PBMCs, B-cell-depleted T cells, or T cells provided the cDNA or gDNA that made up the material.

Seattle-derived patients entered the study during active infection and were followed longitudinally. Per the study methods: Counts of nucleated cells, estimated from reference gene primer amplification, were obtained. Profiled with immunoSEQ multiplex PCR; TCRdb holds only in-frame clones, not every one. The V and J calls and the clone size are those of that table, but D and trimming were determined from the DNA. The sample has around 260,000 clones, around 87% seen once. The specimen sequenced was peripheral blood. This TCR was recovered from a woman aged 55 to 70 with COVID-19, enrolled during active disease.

CDR3 residues: CASSRGGYSEQFF. The CDR3, as DNA: TGTGCCAGCAGCCGTGGGGGCTACTCTGAGCAGTTCTTC. V gene TRBV7-3 combines with J gene TRBJ2-1; D possibly corresponds to TRBD1 (6 bases). The V gene's germline CDR1 is SGHTA and CDR2 FQGTGA. The CDR3 runs to 13 residues. Trimming pared 5 bases from V and 9 bases from J, leaving 14 bases between.